This T cell receptor (beta chain) was sequenced in a study of identifying expanded T cells in peripheral blood. The assay was immunoSEQ multiplex PCR, and TCRdb's table has in-frame clones only and misses some. The data hold approximately 75,000 clones, with about 90% observed a single time. Note on this clone: Its antigen is unidentified.

This CDR3 is 11 amino acids long. Trimming shortened V by 9 bases and J by 4 bases, and 9 bases separated the two germline ends. The germline V gene encodes CDR1 SGHTA and CDR2 FQGNSA. Study findings and constraints: Technical replicates showed around 1.2 changed clones; around two weeks around 15; four weeks 19. Variance in clone template counts between roughly two-week samples significantly increased with total template count across all healthy donors.

The specimen sequenced was blood. This clonotype originated in a person aged 18 to 69 in good health. The rearrangement links TRBV7-2 to TRBJ1-2; D is ambiguous. CDR3: CASSSGYGYTF. The CDR3 nucleotides are TGTGCCAGTAGTAGCGGCTATGGCTACACCTTC.